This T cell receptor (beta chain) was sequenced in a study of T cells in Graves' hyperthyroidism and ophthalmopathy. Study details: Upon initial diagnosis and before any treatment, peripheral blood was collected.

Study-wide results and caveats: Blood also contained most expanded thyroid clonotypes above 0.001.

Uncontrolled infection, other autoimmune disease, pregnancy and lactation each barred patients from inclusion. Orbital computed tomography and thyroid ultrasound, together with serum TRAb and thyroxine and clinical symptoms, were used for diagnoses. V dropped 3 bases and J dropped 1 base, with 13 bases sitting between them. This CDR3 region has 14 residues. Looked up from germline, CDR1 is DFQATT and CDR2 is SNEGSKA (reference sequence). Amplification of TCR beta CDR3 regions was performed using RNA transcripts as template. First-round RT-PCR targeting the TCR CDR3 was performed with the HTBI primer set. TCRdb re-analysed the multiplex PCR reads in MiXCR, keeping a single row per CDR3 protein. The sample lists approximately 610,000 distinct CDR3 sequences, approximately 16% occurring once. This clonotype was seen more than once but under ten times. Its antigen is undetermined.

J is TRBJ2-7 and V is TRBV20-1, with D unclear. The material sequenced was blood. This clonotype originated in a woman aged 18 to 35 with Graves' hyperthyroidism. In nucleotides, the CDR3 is TGCAGTGCTAGTCCCGACTCCCGGTCCTACGAGCAGTACTTC. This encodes CSASPDSRSYEQYF.